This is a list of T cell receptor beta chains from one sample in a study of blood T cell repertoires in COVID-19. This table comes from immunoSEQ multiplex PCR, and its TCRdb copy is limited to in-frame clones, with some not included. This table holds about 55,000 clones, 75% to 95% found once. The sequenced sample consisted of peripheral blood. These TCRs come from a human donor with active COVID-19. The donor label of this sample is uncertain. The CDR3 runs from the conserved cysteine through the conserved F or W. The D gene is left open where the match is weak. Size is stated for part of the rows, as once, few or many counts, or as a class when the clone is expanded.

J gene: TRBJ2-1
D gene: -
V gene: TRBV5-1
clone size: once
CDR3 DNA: TGCGCCAGCAGCTTCGATATAGCGGATGAGCAGTTCTTC
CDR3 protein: CASSFDIADEQFF

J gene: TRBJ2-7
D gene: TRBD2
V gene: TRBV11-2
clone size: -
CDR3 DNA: TGTGCCAGCAGCCAAATTTACCCCGGGACTAGCGGGAGGTACGAGCAGTACTTC
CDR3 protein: CASSQIYPGTSGRYEQYF

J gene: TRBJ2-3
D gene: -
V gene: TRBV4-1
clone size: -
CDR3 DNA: TGCGCCAGCAGCCAAGAACCCACCCCGGCAGATACGCAGTATTTT
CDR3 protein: CASSQEPTPADTQYF

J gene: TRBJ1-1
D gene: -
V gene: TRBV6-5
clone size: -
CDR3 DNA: TGTGCCAGCAGTTACCAGGGGAATCTGAACACTGAAGCTTTCTTT
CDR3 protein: CASSYQGNLNTEAFF

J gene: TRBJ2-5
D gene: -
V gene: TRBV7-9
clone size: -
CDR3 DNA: TGTGCCAGCATCCTTCCGGGGGTCGAAGAGACCCAGTACTTC
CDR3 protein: CASILPGVEETQYF

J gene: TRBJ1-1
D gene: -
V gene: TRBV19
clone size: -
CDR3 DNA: TGTGCCAGTAGTATTTCCCCCAATCTAAGGGGTGAAGCTTTCTTT
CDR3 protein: CASSISPNLRGEAFF

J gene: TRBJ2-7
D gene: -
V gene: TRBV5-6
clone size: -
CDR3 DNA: TGTGCCAGCAGCCCGACTCCCGGGTTAGGAGAGCAGTACTTC
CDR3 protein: CASSPTPGLGEQYF

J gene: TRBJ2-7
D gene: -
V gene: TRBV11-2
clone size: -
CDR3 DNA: TGTGCCAGCAGCTTAGCCTTTGCAGGGTATCCCTACGAGCAGTACTTC
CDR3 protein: CASSLAFAGYPYEQYF

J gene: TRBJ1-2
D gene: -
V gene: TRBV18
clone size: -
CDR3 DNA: TGTGCCAGCTCACCAACCGAAGGGGTGAACGAATGGGACACCTTC
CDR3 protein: CASSPTEGVNEWDTF

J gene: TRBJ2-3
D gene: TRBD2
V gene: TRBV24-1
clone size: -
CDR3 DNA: TGTGCCACCAGTGACCCGAGCGGGGGAGGCACAGATACGCAGTATTTT
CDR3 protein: CATSDPSGGGTDTQYF

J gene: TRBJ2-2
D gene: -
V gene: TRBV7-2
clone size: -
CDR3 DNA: TGTGCCAGCAGCTTAGGAACAGCGAACACCGGGGAGCTGTTTTTT
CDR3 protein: CASSLGTANTGELFF

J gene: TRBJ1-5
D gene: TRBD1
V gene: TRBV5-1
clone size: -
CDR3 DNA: TGCGCCAGCAGCGAAGGACAGGGGGGTCAGCCCCAGCATTTT
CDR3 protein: CASSEGQGGQPQHF

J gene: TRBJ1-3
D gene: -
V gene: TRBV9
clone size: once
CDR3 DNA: TGTGCCAGCAGCGGGAGGGGGGGATCCGGAAACACCATATATTTT
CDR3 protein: CASSGRGGSGNTIYF

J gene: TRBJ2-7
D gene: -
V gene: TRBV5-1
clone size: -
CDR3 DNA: TGCGCCAGCAGCGCTACAGGGTCCTCCTACGAGCAGTACTTC
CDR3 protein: CASSATGSSYEQYF

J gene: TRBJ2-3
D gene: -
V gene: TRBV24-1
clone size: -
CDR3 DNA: TGTGCCACCAGGGGCAAGGGGGATGGGACAGATACGCAGTATTTT
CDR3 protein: CATRGKGDGTDTQYF

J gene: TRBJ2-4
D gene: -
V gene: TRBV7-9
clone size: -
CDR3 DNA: TGTGCCAGCAGCTCGTTACCCCCCGGGACCAAAAACATTCAGTACTTC
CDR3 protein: CASSSLPPGTKNIQYF

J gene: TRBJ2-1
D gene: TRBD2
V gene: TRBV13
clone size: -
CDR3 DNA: TGTGCCAGCAGCCGAGACGGTAGTGGGGGGGGTCAGCAGTTCTTC
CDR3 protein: CASSRDGSGGGQQFF

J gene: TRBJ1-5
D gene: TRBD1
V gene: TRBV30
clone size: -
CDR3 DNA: TGTGCCTGGAGTCCGGGACAGGGCTTCAATCAGCCCCAGCATTTT
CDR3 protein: CAWSPGQGFNQPQHF

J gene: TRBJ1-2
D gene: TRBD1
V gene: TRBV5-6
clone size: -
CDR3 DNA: TGTGCCAGCAGCCAGACAGGGGGCAACCTATATGGCTACACCTTC
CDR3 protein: CASSQTGGNLYGYTF

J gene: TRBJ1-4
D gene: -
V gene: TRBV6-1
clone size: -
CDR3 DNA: TGTGCCAGCAGTGAACGGGGGAGGGGAATTAATGAAAAACTGTTTTTT
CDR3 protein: CASSERGRGINEKLFF

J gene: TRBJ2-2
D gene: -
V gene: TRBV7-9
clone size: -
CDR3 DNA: TGTGCCAGCAGCTTAGCGGGGACGGGGGTTCGCACCGGGGAGCTGTTTTTT
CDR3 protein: CASSLAGTGVRTGELFF

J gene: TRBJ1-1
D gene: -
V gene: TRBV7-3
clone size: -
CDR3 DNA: TGTGCCAGCAGCCCCTCGGGGGGGAACACTGAAGCTTTCTTT
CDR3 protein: CASSPSGGNTEAFF

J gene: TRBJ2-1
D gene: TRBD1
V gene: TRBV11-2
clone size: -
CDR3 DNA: TGTGCCAGCAGATTGGGACAGGGCTCCGGTGAGCAGTTCTTC
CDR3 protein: CASRLGQGSGEQFF

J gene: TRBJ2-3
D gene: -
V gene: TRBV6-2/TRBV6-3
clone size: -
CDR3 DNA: TGTGCCAGCAGTTACCCGCGGGGCCGGCCCACAGATACGCAGTATTTT
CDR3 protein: CASSYPRGRPTDTQYF

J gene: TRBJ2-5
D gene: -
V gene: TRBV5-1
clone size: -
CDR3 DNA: TGCGCCAGCAGCTTGGCCGAGGGCCGGAGTACCCAGTACTTC
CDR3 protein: CASSLAEGRSTQYF

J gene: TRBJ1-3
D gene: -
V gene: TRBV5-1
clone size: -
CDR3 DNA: TGCGCCAGCAGCTTGGAACAGGGCTCTGGAAACACCATATATTTT
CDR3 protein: CASSLEQGSGNTIYF

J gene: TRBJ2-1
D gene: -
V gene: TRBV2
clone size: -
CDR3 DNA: TGTGCCAGCAGTTTTCCGATGTGGGGCGGGACGGCGTCGAACAATGAGCAGTTCTTC
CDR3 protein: CASSFPMWGGTASNNEQFF

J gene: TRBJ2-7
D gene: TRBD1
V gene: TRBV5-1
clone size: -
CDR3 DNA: TGCGCCAGCAGCTTGGAGGGCCGGACAGGGTCGGGCGGCCGTCCGCAGTACTTC
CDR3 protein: CASSLEGRTGSGGRPQYF

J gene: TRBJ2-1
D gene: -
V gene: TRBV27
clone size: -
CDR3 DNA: TGTGCCAGCAGTTTACCCCCTTTAAACAATGAGCAGTTCTTC
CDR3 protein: CASSLPPLNNEQFF

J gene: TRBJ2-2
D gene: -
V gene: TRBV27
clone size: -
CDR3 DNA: TGTGCCAGCAGTTCAACCAGGGCAGGAGAGCTGTTTTTT
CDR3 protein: CASSSTRAGELFF

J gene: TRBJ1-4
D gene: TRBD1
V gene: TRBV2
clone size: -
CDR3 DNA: TGTGCCACCATTGGGGACAGCCTTAATGAAAAACTGTTTTTT
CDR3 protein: CATIGDSLNEKLFF

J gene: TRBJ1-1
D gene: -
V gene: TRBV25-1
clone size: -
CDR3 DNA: TGTGCCAGCAGTGATCCCGAGACACGGGGGACCACTGAAGCTTTCTTT
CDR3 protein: CASSDPETRGTTEAFF

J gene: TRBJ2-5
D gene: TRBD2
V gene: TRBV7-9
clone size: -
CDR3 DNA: TGTGCCAGTAGAACCAGCCGGAGCGGGGGAATACAAGAGACCCAGTACTTC
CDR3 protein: CASRTSRSGGIQETQYF

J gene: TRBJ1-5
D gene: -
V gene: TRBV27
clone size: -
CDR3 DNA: TGTGCCAGCAGTCCTAACAGGGTTCAGCCCCAGCATTTT
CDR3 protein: CASSPNRVQPQHF

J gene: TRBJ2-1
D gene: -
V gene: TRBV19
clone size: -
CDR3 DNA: TGTGCCAGTACTCAGGCCGGGATTTCCTACAATGAGCAGTTCTTC
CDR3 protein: CASTQAGISYNEQFF

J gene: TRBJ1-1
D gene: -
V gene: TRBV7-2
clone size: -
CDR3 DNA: TGTGCCAGCAGCTTAAGAGGGGGAGGGTTGACAGGAAACACTGAAGCTTTCTTT
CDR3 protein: CASSLRGGGLTGNTEAFF

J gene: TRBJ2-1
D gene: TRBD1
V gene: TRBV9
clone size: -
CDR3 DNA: TGTGCCAGCAGCGTAGGATTGGGGACAGGAACGTCCTACAATGAGCAGTTCTTC
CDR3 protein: CASSVGLGTGTSYNEQFF

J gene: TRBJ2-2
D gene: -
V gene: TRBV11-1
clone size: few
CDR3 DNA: TGTGCCAGCAGCTTACTGAACACCGGGGAGCTGTTTTTT
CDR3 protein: CASSLLNTGELFF

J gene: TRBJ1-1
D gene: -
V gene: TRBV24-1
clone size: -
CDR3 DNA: TGTGCCACCAGTGATTTTGCCGAGGGGGTGAACACTGAAGCTTTCTTT
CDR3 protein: CATSDFAEGVNTEAFF

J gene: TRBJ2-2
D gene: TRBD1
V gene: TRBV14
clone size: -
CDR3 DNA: TGTGCCAGCAGTTCGACAGGGACGAACACCGGGGAGCTGTTTTTT
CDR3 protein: CASSSTGTNTGELFF

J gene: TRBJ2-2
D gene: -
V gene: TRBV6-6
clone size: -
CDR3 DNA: TGTGCCAGCAGTCCCCAGCGGAGGGACGTTAATGCCGGGGAGCTGTTTTTT
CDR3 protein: CASSPQRRDVNAGELFF

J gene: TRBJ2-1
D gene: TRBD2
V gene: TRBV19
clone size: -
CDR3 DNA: TGTGCCAGTAGGTTAGCGGGGGCAGAGACTGAGCAGTTCTTC
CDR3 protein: CASRLAGAETEQFF

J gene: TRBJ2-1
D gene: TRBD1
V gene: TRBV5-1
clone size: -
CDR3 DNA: TGCGCCAGCACCTCCGTACCGGGACAGGGGGACGGGGGCTACAATGAGCAGTTCTTC
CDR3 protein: CASTSVPGQGDGGYNEQFF

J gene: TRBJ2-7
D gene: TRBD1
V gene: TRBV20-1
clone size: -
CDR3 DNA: TGCAGTGCAAGTACCGGGACAGGGGTCCGCGAGCAGTACTTC
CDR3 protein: CSASTGTGVREQYF

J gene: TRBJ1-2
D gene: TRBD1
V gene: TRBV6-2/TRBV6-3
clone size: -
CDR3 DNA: TGTGCCAGCAGTGACAGGGTTCTTGTCTATGGCTACACCTTC
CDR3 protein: CASSDRVLVYGYTF

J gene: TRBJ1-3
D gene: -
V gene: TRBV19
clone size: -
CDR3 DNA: TGTGCCAGTAGTATCATGGAGGGAGGAAACACCATATATTTT
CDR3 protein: CASSIMEGGNTIYF

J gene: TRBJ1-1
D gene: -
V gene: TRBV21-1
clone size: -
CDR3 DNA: TGTGCCAGCAGCCTTCCGGAGGGGGCGCGGAACACTGAAGCTTTCTTT
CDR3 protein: CASSLPEGARNTEAFF

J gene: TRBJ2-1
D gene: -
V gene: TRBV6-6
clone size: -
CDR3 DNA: TGTGCCACAAAAACTAGCCATGAGCAGTTCTTC
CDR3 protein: CATKTSHEQFF

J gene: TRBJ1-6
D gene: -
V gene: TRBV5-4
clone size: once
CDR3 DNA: TGTGCCAGCAGCCGCCAGTCCAATTCACCCCTCCACTTT
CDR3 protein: CASSRQSNSPLHF

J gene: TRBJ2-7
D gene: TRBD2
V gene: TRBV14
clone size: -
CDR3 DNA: TGTGCCAGCAGCCAAGAGACCCCGGCTAGCGGGAGGCGTTGGGAGCAGTACTTC
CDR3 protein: CASSQETPASGRRWEQYF

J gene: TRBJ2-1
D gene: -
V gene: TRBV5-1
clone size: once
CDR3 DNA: TGCGCCAGCAGCTTAGCGGGTTATTACTACAATGAGCAGTTCTTC
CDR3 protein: CASSLAGYYYNEQFF

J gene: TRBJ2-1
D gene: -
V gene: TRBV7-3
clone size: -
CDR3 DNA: TGTGCCAGCAGCTTACCGGGGAGGAATGAGCAGTTCTTC
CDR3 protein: CASSLPGRNEQFF

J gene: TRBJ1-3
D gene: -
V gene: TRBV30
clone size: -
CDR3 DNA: TGTGCCTGGAGTGTACTTGAACTCCAGGGGGGAAACACCATATATTTT
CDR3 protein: CAWSVLELQGGNTIYF

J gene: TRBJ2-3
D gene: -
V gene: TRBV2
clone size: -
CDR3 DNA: TGTGCCAGCAGACTAGAGGCAGATACGCAGTATTTT
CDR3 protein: CASRLEADTQYF